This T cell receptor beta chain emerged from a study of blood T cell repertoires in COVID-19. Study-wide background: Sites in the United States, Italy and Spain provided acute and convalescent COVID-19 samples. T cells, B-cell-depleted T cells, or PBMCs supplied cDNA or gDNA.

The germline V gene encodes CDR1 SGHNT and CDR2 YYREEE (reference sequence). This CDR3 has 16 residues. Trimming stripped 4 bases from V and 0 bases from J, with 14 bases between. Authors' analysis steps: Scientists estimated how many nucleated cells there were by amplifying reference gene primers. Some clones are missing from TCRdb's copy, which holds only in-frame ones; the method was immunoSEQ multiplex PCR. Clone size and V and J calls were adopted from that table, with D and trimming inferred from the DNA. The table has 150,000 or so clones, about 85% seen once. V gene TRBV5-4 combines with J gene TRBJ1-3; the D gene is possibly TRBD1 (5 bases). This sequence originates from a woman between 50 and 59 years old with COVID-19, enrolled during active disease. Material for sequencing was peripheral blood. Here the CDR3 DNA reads TGTGCCAGCAGCCCCTCATGGGGGGGCTCTGGAAACACCATATATTTT. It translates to CASSPSWGGSGNTIYF.